The 14 T cell receptor beta chains reported below all come from one sample, sequenced in a study of regulatory T cells in long-lasting Graves disease. Construction of the TCR beta libraries employed iRepertoire HTBI primers in conjunction with Arm-PCR of CDR3 regions. Each CDR3 protein gets one entry after TCRdb re-called the multiplex PCR reads with MiXCR. The sample shows around 230,000 distinct CDR3 sequences, roughly 18% of them seen only once. Time point noted: newly diagnosed GD, antithyroid drugs for less than 3 months. PBMC-derived RNA was used for the TCR library. Sequences were derived from peripheral blood mononuclear cells (PBMCs), sampled at new diagnosis, from a patient treated with antithyroid drugs. Every receptor here comes from a female donor with Graves disease.

The V gene is TRBV6-5, the J gene TRBJ2-7, with 10 bases matching TRBD2. CDR1 MNHEY and CDR2 SVGAGI come from the germline V gene. V shed 4 bases, J shed 3 bases, and the junction held 3 bases outside the gene matches. CDR3 size: 14 residues. The CDR3 DNA reads TGTGCCAGCAGTTCCCGGACTAGCGGCTACGAGCAGTACTTC. It translates to CASSSRTSGYEQYF.

The sample holds many counts of this clonotype. V usage is TRBV11-2 and J usage is TRBJ2-1; D is perhaps TRBD2 (6 bases). This CDR3 has 14 amino acids. Germline-derived CDR1 and CDR2 are SGHAT and FQNNGV. Trimming left V 3 bases short and J 6 bases short, with 12 bases between. CDR3 loop: CASSFAGTLNEQFF. The CDR3 DNA reads as TGTGCCAGCAGCTTCGCCGGGACTCTCAATGAGCAGTTCTTC.

The chain couples TRBV6-2 or TRBV6-3 to TRBJ2-1; D remains ambiguous. V was clipped by 5 bases and J by 4 bases, with 18 bases between them. The CDR3 has 16 amino acids. Germline lookup yields CDR1 MNHEY and CDR2 SVGEGT. The CDR3 here is CASSEEVAQEYNEQFF. The CDR3 region has the DNA TGTGCCAGCAGTGAAGAGGTTGCGCAGGAGTACAATGAGCAGTTCTTC.

Remarks on this clonotype: A much larger clone is a single base away; this may be a read error. The rearrangement links TRBV7-8 to TRBJ2-1, with 8 bases fitting TRBD1. Germline loops: CDR1 SGHVS, CDR2 FQNEAQ. This CDR3 comprises 14 residues. The DNA for the CDR3 is TGTGCCAGCAGCCCGGACAGGGATTCCAATGAGCGGTTCTTC. Protein product: CASSPDRDSNERFF.

This clonotype was seen repeatedly, ten times or more. This rearrangement joins TRBV4-1 to TRBJ2-7; D is unresolved. V lost 0 bases to trimming and J lost 0 bases, with 9 bases between them. The CDR3 is 15 amino acids. Germline V gives CDR1 MGHRA, CDR2 YSYEKL. CDR3 protein: CASSQDGLASYEQYF. The DNA for the CDR3 is TGCGCCAGCAGCCAAGATGGCCTGGCCTCCTACGAGCAGTACTTC.

This clonotype was recorded at least ten times. This chain connects TRBV10-3 to TRBJ2-7, with 13 positions matching TRBD2. Germline CDR1 reads ENHRY; CDR2 reads SYGVKD. V shed 3 bases and J 2 bases; nucleotides not matched to a gene: 1. The CDR3 has 15 residues. In nucleotides, the CDR3 is TGTGCCATCAGTGAAGGGACTAGCGGGGCCTACGAGCAGTACTTC. Its translation: CAISEGTSGAYEQYF.

Of note for this clonotype: A single base is all that separates this from a far larger clone, so a read error is likely. No conserved phenylalanine or tryptophan is present at the end of the CDR3, so a read error is the likely explanation. The V and J genes are TRBV5-5 and TRBJ2-7, with 13 bases aligning to TRBD2. V was pared by 5 bases and J by 4 bases, with 3 bases of the junction left unmatched. Germline V gene data show CDR1 as SGHKS and CDR2 as YYEKEE (reference sequence). This CDR3 region has 14 residues. CDR3 DNA sequence: TGTGCCAGCAGTGGGACTAGCGGGACTTACGAGCAGTACTTA. Its translation: CASSGTSGTYEQYL.

This clonotype occurred many times. This chain joins TRBV7-3 and TRBJ2-7; D unresolved. CDR1 SGHTA and CDR2 FQGTGA come from the germline V gene. V lost 5 bases to trimming and J lost 4 bases, with 12 bases between them. The CDR3 consists of 13 residues. The chain's CDR3 is CASSRSPQYEQYF. The DNA of the CDR3 is TGTGCCAGCAGCCGGTCCCCCCAGTACGAGCAGTACTTC.

In its sample, this clonotype was seen many times. This CDR3 is CASSLQLLGQGDEQFF. Written as DNA, the CDR3 is TGTGCCAGCAGCTTACAACTCTTAGGACAGGGCGATGAGCAGTTCTTC. The V gene is TRBV11-1, the J gene TRBJ2-1; 8 bases map to TRBD1. Germline V gives CDR1 SGHAT, CDR2 FQDESV (reference sequence). The CDR3 has 16 amino acids. Germline trimming cut 2 bases from V and 8 bases from J; bases unmatched to any gene: 11.

This clonotype appeared a few times. The rearrangement joins TRBV18 to TRBJ1-3; D is unresolved. Germline lookup yields CDR1 KGHSH and CDR2 LQKENI. Trimming removed 0 bases from V and 0 bases from J, with 9 bases in between. The CDR3 is 16 amino acids. CDR3 DNA sequence: TGTGCCAGCTCACCACCCCTCCCGAGCTCTGGAAACACCATATATTTT. Its translation is CASSPPLPSSGNTIYF.

The table lists this clonotype with many counts. V and J are TRBV20-1 and TRBJ1-6; D is undetermined. Germline CDR1 reads DFQATT; CDR2 reads SNEGSKA (reference sequence). This CDR3 comprises 14 residues. V lost 0 bases and J 7 bases, leaving 10 bases between the germline ends. The CDR3 DNA reads TGCAGTGCTAGAGACCCGACCAGGAATTCACCCCTCCACTTT. This translates into CSARDPTRNSPLHF.

This clonotype came up many times. This chain uses TRBV19 with TRBJ1-1; 7 bases agree with TRBD1. This CDR3 contains 12 residues. Germline CDR1 and CDR2: LNHDA and SQIVND (reference sequence). The V gene end was trimmed by 3 bases and the J gene end by 9 bases; junction bases not matched to a gene: 4. For the CDR3, the DNA is TGTGCCAGTAGTATTACGGGACAGAAAGCTTTCTTT. Amino acids: CASSITGQKAFF.

This clonotype was observed many times. J is TRBJ1-3 and V is TRBV7-2, with TRBD1 matching over 9 bases. The J segment lost 1 base and the V segment lost 8 bases, leaving 15 bases of the junction unmatched. The germline V gene has CDR1 SGHTA and CDR2 FQGNSA. There are 18 residues in the CDR3. CDR3 coding DNA: TGTGCCAGCCTCGATACGACAGGGGGGATAGTATCTGGAAACACCATATATTTT. Amino acid sequence: CASLDTTGGIVSGNTIYF. Complete variable domain (other parts from reference TRBV7-2 and TRBJ1-3): GAGVSQSPSNKVTEKGKDVELRCDPISGHTALYWYRQSLGQGLEFLIYFQGNSAPDKSGLPSDRFSAERTGGSVSTLTIQRTQQEDSAVYLCASLDTTGGIVSGNTIYFGEGSWLTVV.

There are many counts of this clonotype. The rearrangement uses TRBV9 and TRBJ1-6; D uncertain. This CDR3 has 13 residues. Germline loops: CDR1 SGDLS, CDR2 YYNGEE. Trimming left V 4 bases short and J 10 bases short, with 12 bases between. The CDR3 DNA follows: TGTGCCAGCAGCCTAGACGACTGGTCACCCCTCCACTTT. Its translation: CASSLDDWSPLHF.